These T cell receptor beta chains were read from a single sample in a study of T-cell memory formation after mild COVID-19. TCRdb independently ran MiXCR on the 5' RACE reads; one entry per CDR3 protein. The repertoire holds 250,000 to 300,000 distinct CDR3 sequences, around 15% seen once, with around 23% in the top ten. The sequenced material came from PBMCs or a T cell subset sorted from them (not recorded which). Receptors originate from a man aged 18 to 35 who had mild COVID-19 (a few samples of this study predate the infection). Cell type and time point are not known. The CDR3 runs from the conserved cysteine through the conserved F or W. A D gene is named only where the DNA matches it firmly. Some rows have no size entry. The others give once, few or many, or a class for an expanded clone.

DNA: TGTGCCAGCAGCCAAGAAGTTGGGGAAGCTTTCTTT; CDR3: CASSQEVGEAFF; V: TRBV3-1; size: .; J: TRBJ1-1; D: .
DNA: TGTGCCAGCAGCAAAAACGGTATGGGACAGGGGACTCTTCAGTACTTC; CDR3: CASSKNGMGQGTLQYF; V: TRBV7-2; size: many; J: TRBJ2-4; D: TRBD1
DNA: TGTGCCATCAGTGAGTCCTTGGCTAGCGATCGTGAGACCCAGTACTTC; CDR3: CAISESLASDRETQYF; V: TRBV10-3; size: .; J: TRBJ2-5; D: .
DNA: TGTGCCAGTAGTGTACCTAGCACCCAGACCCAGTACTTC; CDR3: CASSVPSTQTQYF; V: TRBV19; size: .; J: TRBJ2-5; D: .
DNA: TGTGCTAGCAGCTTAGGCTCTTCCATGGATACGCAGTATTTT; CDR3: CASSLGSSMDTQYF; V: TRBV7-7; size: .; J: TRBJ2-3; D: .
DNA: TGCGCCAGCAGCTTGACCTCCGTGGATACGCAGTATTTT; CDR3: CASSLTSVDTQYF; V: TRBV5-1; size: few; J: TRBJ2-3; D: .
DNA: TGTGCCAGCAGCCTACAGCGCGGGGGGGTGGACAATGAGCAGTTCTTC; CDR3: CASSLQRGGVDNEQFF; V: TRBV11-2; size: many; J: TRBJ2-1; D: TRBD2
DNA: TGTGCCAGCAGATCCCGCCCGGGACAGAAAAACATTCAGTACTTC; CDR3: CASRSRPGQKNIQYF; V: TRBV7-8; size: few; J: TRBJ2-4; D: TRBD1
DNA: TGCGCCAGCAGCCTCAATCCGGAGCTCTCCGGGGAGACCCAGTACTTC; CDR3: CASSLNPELSGETQYF; V: TRBV4-3; size: many; J: TRBJ2-5; D: .
DNA: TGTGCCAGCAGCTCACAGGGGAAGGATGAGCAGTTCTTC; CDR3: CASSSQGKDEQFF; V: TRBV7-9; size: few; J: TRBJ2-1; D: TRBD1
DNA: TGCAGTGTCGCCGGGACTAGCGGGGTCTACGAGCAGTACTTC; CDR3: CSVAGTSGVYEQYF; V: TRBV20-1; size: .; J: TRBJ2-7; D: TRBD2
DNA: TGCGCCAGCAGCCAAGACCTGGACCGGTTGGGGTCCGTTAACTATGGCTACACCTTC; CDR3: CASSQDLDRLGSVNYGYTF; V: TRBV4-3; size: .; J: TRBJ1-2; D: .
DNA: TGTGCCAGCAGCCTAGATACAGGGGCTGGAGATACGCAGTATTTT; CDR3: CASSLDTGAGDTQYF; V: TRBV7-6; size: once; J: TRBJ2-3; D: TRBD1